The T cell receptor beta chain described here comes from a study of prognosis after radiotherapy for stage I lung cancer (dated by TCRdb to the early 2020s). Some background on the complete study: Between April 2018 and early 2019, around 20 patients with stage I NSCLC were enrolled in Nanjing, China. About 13 patients had newly diagnosed primary stage I lung tumors, and roughly five had oligometastatic NSCLC after surgical resection of the primary tumor. Every patient was regarded as medically inoperable, because of comorbidities in more than 10 cases and refusal of surgery in 6 or 7 cases. Ages in the cohort of more than 10 men and about 6 women ranged from roughly 53 to 84 years, with a median of 74. Squamous cell carcinoma histology was identified in seven patients, and adenocarcinoma histology was identified in twelve patients. SBRT was given in 3 to 5 fractions with a biologically effective dose of at least 100 Gy, using image-guided IMRT or VMAT. In every patient, SBRT was given without any concurrent therapy. After SBRT, distant metastases developed in about 20% of the 19 patients at a median of around seven months, while the remaining 15 patients had no significant progression. Peripheral blood TCR beta repertoires were profiled in stage I NSCLC patients before and after stereotactic body radiotherapy, and the study then linked these repertoires to distant failure. A total of roughly 38 blood samples from 19 patients were sequenced, with one sample obtained before and one obtained after SBRT for each patient.

No patient had a history of other malignancies or prior chemotherapy or radiotherapy, and all had node-negative disease on CT and PET/CT. About 6.4 milliliters of peripheral venous blood were drawn into EDTA tubes at each of two time points. PBMCs were isolated by Ficoll-Paque Plus density-gradient centrifugation. Samples were stored at -80°C immediately after collection until analysis. With regard to this clonotype: The specificity of this receptor is unknown. A clone one base away is much larger, so this may be a read error.

Reading the germline V gene gives CDR1 MDHEN and CDR2 SYDVKM. Trimming removed 7 bases from V and 5 bases from J, leaving 13 bases between the germline ends. From its cysteine to its phenylalanine, the CDR3 spans 13 amino acids. Only the CDR3 portion is preserved as DNA: 39 bases, with reading frame beginning at the first base. Two rounds of multiplex PCR were used to amplify the TCR beta CDR3 region from genomic DNA. In the first PCR round, primers specific to each TRBV and TRBJ gene were used, and the primer sequences were filed in Chinese patent CN105087789A. The second PCR round used universal primers. The Roche High Pure PCR Template Preparation Kit was used to extract genomic DNA from frozen PBMCs. The libraries underwent paired-end sequencing with 151 bp reads on an Illumina HiSeq 3000. Regarding the original processing steps: CutAdapt was used to remove raw reads lacking the multiplex PCR primer sequences. PEAR was used to merge high-quality paired reads into contigs. MiXCR assigned TRB V, D and J gene segments to each contig by aligning to reference sequences. To remove sequencing errors, CDR3 sequences were clustered according to base quality and sequence similarity. Shannon entropy, normalized by the natural log of the productive TCR sequence number, served as the measure of diversity. One minus Shannon entropy divided by the natural log of the number of unique clonotypes was used as the definition of clonality. Using the Youden index from ROC curves, the researchers picked the repertoire-metric cut-offs for progression-free survival, and all analyses were carried out in R 3.5.3. TCRdb trimmed public reads at Q25 via fastp, called clones via MiXCR and kept in-frame beta chains. For every CDR3 protein sequence, its rows merge into one entry that carries the most common genes and DNA. TCRdb, not the authors, supplied the V and J calls. A total of about 25,000 distinct CDR3 sequences appear in this sample, roughly two fifths of them only once. Approximately 21% of the sample lies in the top ten.

The paper's findings and limits, for the study overall: Differences by metastasis status were reportedly seen in TRBV and TRBJ usage frequencies, involving two V genes at baseline and, after SBRT, 8 or 9 V genes and two J genes. Post-SBRT Shannon entropy and its change from baseline were lower in patients who developed distant metastases; baseline Shannon entropy was not associated with metastases. No determination of tumor specificity was made for expanded TCR clones. After SBRT, the count of unique TCR clones dropped from a median of about 10,000 beforehand to 6,500 to 7,500 afterward (Wilcoxon paired P=0.011). The study was limited by the small cohort and short follow-up, and independent validation of the study findings is required. All reported P values were unadjusted for multiple comparisons.

The receptor comes from a donor aged 50 or older with non-small cell lung cancer. The rearrangement combines TRBV28 with TRBJ2-3; TRBD2 is a possible D gene, resting on 6 matching bases. The sequences come from PBMCs, collected before or after stereotactic body radiation therapy (not recorded which). The nucleotide sequence is TGTGCCAGCACTCTGGGACTCGGAGATACGCAGTATTTT. The resulting protein is CASTLGLGDTQYF.